The clone carrying this T cell receptor beta chain was observed a few times. Its cognate antigen is unknown. There are 20 residues in the CDR3. Trimming cost V 1 base and J 3 bases; bases outside gene matches: 21. Germline CDR1 reads LGHNA; CDR2 reads YNFKEQ. This entry belongs to a study of Ad26.COV2.S vaccination and SARS-CoV-2 variants. Study-wide results and caveats: Reportedly, after vaccination the spike-specific CD8+ and CD4+ T cell responses displayed substantial breadth.

Assay: immunoSEQ multiplex PCR; the TCRdb copy retains only in-frame clones and omits some. The sample lists more than 85,000 clones; around three quarters were seen once. This chain links TRBV4-2 with TRBJ2-7; the match to TRBD1 covers 7 bases. Material: peripheral blood, obtained after recovery from COVID-19. This TCR derives from a human donor who had recovered from COVID-19. The CDR3 nucleotides read TGTGCCAGCAGCCAAGTTCGGGTATTACCGGACAGGCCCTTGGTCTACGAGCAGTACTTC. Its translation is CASSQVRVLPDRPLVYEQYF.